The 9 T cell receptor beta chains below come from one sample, sequenced in a study of CD8+ T cells in alopecia areata. Reverse transcription of extracted RNA yielded cDNA, which provided the sequencing template. The data were produced by immunoSEQ multiplex PCR, yet TCRdb's version contains in-frame clones alone and is incomplete. The sample holds approximately 150,000 clones, about 72% seen once. The input for sequencing was CD8+ T cells sorted from blood, taken at week 0. The source of these receptors is a human donor with alopecia areata.

The chain couples TRBV7-9 to TRBJ2-1, with no clear D. Germline lookup yields CDR1 SEHNR and CDR2 FQNEAQ (reference sequence). V lost 4 bases and J 7 bases, leaving 8 bases between the germline ends. This CDR3 comprises 12 residues. In DNA form, the CDR3 reads TGTGCCAGCAGCTATGACTCGAATGAGCAGTTCTTC. It encodes CASSYDSNEQFF.

This clone was detected once. The chain recombines TRBV27 with TRBJ1-1, with 9 bases fitting TRBD1. The V gene end was trimmed by 6 bases and the J gene end by 3 bases; junction bases not matched to a gene: 2. Germline loops: CDR1 MNHEY, CDR2 SMNVEV (reference sequence). This CDR3 is 13 amino acids long. CDR3 DNA sequence: TGTGCCAGCAGGCGGACAGGGGACACTGAAGCTTTCTTT. Protein product: CASRRTGDTEAFF.

The chain combines TRBV13 with TRBJ2-5; 8 bases are shared with TRBD1. The length of the CDR3 is 12 residues. Germline-derived CDR1 and CDR2 are PRHDT and FYEKMQ (reference sequence). V lost 8 bases to trimming and J lost 7 bases; unmatched junction nucleotides: 6. CDR3 sequence (DNA): TGTGCCAGCGGACAGGGCCGGGGGACCCAGTACTTC. This sequence encodes CASGQGRGTQYF.

The chain combines TRBV12-5 with TRBJ2-7, with 9 bases that match TRBD1. Germline V CDR1 and CDR2: LGHNT, FRNRAP. The CDR3 runs 16 residues. V trimming: 7 bases; J trimming: 0 bases; junction bases outside the gene matches: 10. DNA of the CDR3: TGTGCTAGTGCTTCCACAGGGGGCCTTCACTCCTACGAGCAGTACTTC. It specifies CASASTGGLHSYEQYF.

This clone was observed a single time. The rearrangement links TRBV7-9 to TRBJ2-1, with 12 bases identical to TRBD2. CDR1 SEHNR and CDR2 FQNEAQ come from the germline V gene (reference sequence). The V segment lost 4 bases and the J segment 3 bases; nucleotides outside the gene matches: 7. The CDR3 is made up of 17 amino acids. The CDR3 sequence: CASSSRGLAGSYNEQFF. The CDR3 coding sequence is TGTGCCAGCAGCTCCCGAGGACTAGCGGGGAGCTACAATGAGCAGTTCTTC.

This chain connects TRBV13 to TRBJ2-4; 9 nucleotides agree with TRBD1. The V segment lost 4 bases and the J segment 2 bases; nucleotides outside the gene matches: 3. CDR1 is PRHDT and CDR2 is FYEKMQ in the germline V gene (reference sequence). The CDR3 runs to 15 residues. This CDR3 is CASSSGQGSKNIQYF. The CDR3, as DNA: TGTGCCAGCAGCTCCGGACAGGGGTCCAAAAACATTCAGTACTTC.

The V gene is TRBV4-1, the J gene TRBJ2-7; a possible D gene is TRBD1 (7 bases). CDR3 length equals 19 residues. The germline V gene encodes CDR1 MGHRA and CDR2 YSYEKL. The V and J ends lost 4 bases and 0 bases respectively, with 25 bases between them. CDR3 amino acids: CASSLRQGGGPVRSYEQYF. CDR3 nucleotides: TGCGCCAGCAGCCTCCGACAGGGCGGAGGGCCGGTTCGCTCCTACGAGCAGTACTTC.

Comment on this clone: Other nucleotide sequences from this sample produce the same CDR3. J is TRBJ2-7 and V is TRBV30; perhaps TRBD1 as D (5 bases). Trimming pared 0 bases from V and 3 bases from J, leaving 6 bases between. Germline loops: CDR1 GTSNPN, CDR2 SVGIG (reference sequence). The length of the CDR3 is 12 residues. The chain's CDR3 is CAWSVDSYEQYF. Here the CDR3 DNA reads TGTGCCTGGAGTGTAGACAGCTACGAGCAGTACTTC.

For the CDR3, the DNA is TGTGCCTGGAGTCCCCCCAGCACGGTCCCAAAGACCCAGTACTTC. Amino acid sequence: CAWSPPSTVPKTQYF. J is TRBJ2-5 and V is TRBV30; unclear D gene. The germline V and J ends were trimmed by 2 bases and 6 bases, with 19 bases remaining between them. The CDR3 consists of 15 residues. CDR1 is GTSNPN and CDR2 is SVGIG in the germline V gene (reference sequence).